This record concerns one TCR beta chain sequence. The data originate from a study of Ad26.COV2.S vaccination and SARS-CoV-2 variants. On the study more broadly: Donor was in the COV1001 Ad26.COV2.S trial arm.

Treatment of the sample: roughly 18 received Ad26.COV2.S at low or high dose, single or two shots; several received placebo; per-sample allocation not given. Sampling was performed 63 days after the first vaccine or placebo injection. The CDR3 is 21 residues long. Profiled with immunoSEQ multiplex PCR; TCRdb holds only in-frame clones, not every one. The data hold some 340,000 clones, with around four fifths observed a single time. Sequenced material: peripheral blood, taken in a trial of Ad26.COV2.S vaccine versus placebo. The source is a person aged 18-65 years who received the Ad26.COV2.S COVID-19 vaccine or a placebo. The chain has TRBV12-2 and TRBJ2-7; the table's D gene call, TRBD1, was not cross checked with the DNA. TRBV12-2 is tagged as a pseudogene. The CDR3 loop is CASRFRLGGCGSKYSSYEQYF. The CDR3 DNA follows: TGTGCAAGTCGCTTCCGGCTAGGGGGTTGCGGATCAAAATACAGCTCCTACGAGCAGTACTTC.